These 14 T cell receptor beta chains share one sample of origin, sequenced in a study of cytomegalovirus exposure and HLA in healthy donors. 60 Vbeta and 13 Jbeta primers were used in PCR. The table came from immunoSEQ multiplex PCR; TCRdb's copy has only in-frame clones and leaves some out. The table shows 52,000 or so clones, with 75% to 80% occurring only once. The specimen was PBMCs. All receptors derive from a female donor in good health and CMV-seronegative.

The gene calls are TRBV27 and TRBJ1-3, with a weak D call TRBD1 (6 bases). The length of the CDR3 is 19 residues. Germline V gene sequence: CDR1 MNHEY, CDR2 SMNVEV (reference sequence). The germline V and J ends were trimmed by 6 bases and 3 bases, with 27 bases remaining between them. The DNA for the CDR3 is TGTGCCAGCAGCCCTTTATGGTCGGGGGGCGCAGTGTATGGAAACACCATATATTTT. Its protein product is CASSPLWSGGAVYGNTIYF.

The chain is built from TRBV13 and TRBJ2-5; D unclear. V shed 3 bases and J shed 5 bases, with 7 bases lying between them. CDR1 and CDR2 from the germline V gene are PRHDT and FYEKMQ (reference sequence). CDR3 size: 12 residues. The CDR3 sequence is CASSFSLETQYF. The CDR3 region has the DNA TGTGCCAGCAGCTTCTCTTTGGAGACCCAGTACTTC.

This rearrangement joins TRBV6-5 to TRBJ2-7, with 8 bases aligning to TRBD1. Trimming cost V 6 bases and J 7 bases; bases outside gene matches: 11. The V gene's germline CDR1 is MNHEY and CDR2 SVGAGI. This CDR3 is 14 amino acids long. The CDR3 spells CASRADRERREQYF. The CDR3 DNA follows: TGTGCCAGCAGGGCGGACAGGGAACGTAGGGAGCAGTACTTC.

V is TRBV9 and J is TRBJ2-5, with 12 bases matching TRBD2. The CDR3 sequence is 18 residues long. CDR1 and CDR2 (germline): SGDLS, YYNGEE. V lost 0 bases to trimming and J lost 2 bases; unmatched junction nucleotides: 8. The CDR3 region is CASSVAPRTSGAQETQYF. The CDR3 DNA reads TGTGCCAGCAGCGTAGCTCCGCGGACTAGCGGGGCTCAAGAGACCCAGTACTTC.

In this sample, this clone turned up a few times. The chain joins TRBV5-1 to TRBJ1-1; D call uncertain. This CDR3 contains 14 residues. Germline CDR1 reads SGHRS; CDR2 reads YFSETQ. The V end lost 0 bases, the J end lost 1 base, and 7 bases lay between the germline ends. CDR3 amino acids: CASSLGGANTEAFF. In DNA form, the CDR3 reads TGCGCCAGCAGCTTGGGTGGAGCGAACACTGAAGCTTTCTTT.

The chain recombines TRBV7-9 with TRBJ2-7; 7 bases map to TRBD2. Germline CDR1 is SEHNR and CDR2 is FQNEAQ (reference sequence). This CDR3 is 15 amino acids long. Losses at the gene ends were 5 bases for V and 6 bases for J; bases not matched to a gene: 13. The CDR3: CASSHGGTIFIEQYF. CDR3 DNA sequence: TGTGCCAGCAGCCATGGAGGGACTATTTTCATCGAGCAGTACTTC.

V is TRBV29-1 and J is TRBJ1-1; D call uncertain. The CDR3 is 13 residues long. In germline, CDR1 is SQVTM, CDR2 ANQGSEA. Trimming removed 3 bases from V and 0 bases from J, with 8 bases in between. CDR3 loop: CSVDNTVNTEAFF. In DNA, the CDR3 is TGCAGCGTTGATAATACAGTGAACACTGAAGCTTTCTTT.

This clone was detected only a few times. The genes are TRBV4-2 and TRBJ1-1; TRBD1 agrees at 9 bases. Germline V CDR1 and CDR2: LGHNA, YNFKEQ. V was clipped by 6 bases and J by 5 bases; unmatched bases: 4. This CDR3 contains 13 residues. CDR3 sequence (DNA): TGTGCCAGCAGTCCCGGGACAGGGACTGAAGCTTTCTTT. It codes for CASSPGTGTEAFF.

The gene calls are TRBV6-1 and TRBJ2-7; 10 nucleotides agree with TRBD1. This CDR3 has 15 amino acids. The germline gives CDR1 MNHNS, CDR2 SASEGT. Trimming took 6 bases from V and 3 from J; bases not matched to a gene: 8. The CDR3 protein is CASRELTGGGYEQYF. In nucleotides, the CDR3 is TGTGCCAGCAGGGAACTGACAGGGGGCGGCTACGAGCAGTACTTC.

This clone has only one observation. The genes are TRBV7-2 and TRBJ1-5; possible D gene TRBD1, 5 bases. The CDR3 consists of 17 residues. Looked up from germline, CDR1 is SGHTA and CDR2 is FQGNSA. Trimming removed 5 bases at V and 0 bases at J, with 17 bases between. The CDR3 DNA reads as TGTGCCAGCAGCCCGGGGGGGGGACGGAGTAGCAATCAGCCCCAGCATTTT. Translating it yields CASSPGGGRSSNQPQHF.

V usage is TRBV14 and J usage is TRBJ1-4; 8 positions match TRBD1. Germline CDR1 SGHDN, CDR2 FVKESK. The junction had 7 bases not matched to a gene; V was cut back by 2 bases and J by 2 bases. The CDR3 sequence is 17 residues long. As DNA, the CDR3 is TGTGCCAGCAGCCAACAGACAGGGGCGGGGACTAATGAAAAACTGTTTTTT. This sequence encodes CASSQQTGAGTNEKLFF.

The chain carries TRBV5-1 and TRBJ2-6; no clear D gene. There are 14 residues in the CDR3. Germline lookup yields CDR1 SGHRS and CDR2 YFSETQ. Trimming removed 4 bases from V and 2 bases from J, with 7 bases in between. CDR3 in amino acids: CASSLRAGANVLTF. The CDR3 nucleotides are TGCGCCAGCAGCCTAAGAGCTGGGGCCAACGTCCTGACTTTC.

The V call is TRBV5-8, the J call TRBJ1-6; weak D call: TRBD1 (5 bases). The CDR3 contains 9 residues. Per the germline V gene, CDR1 is SGHTS and CDR2 is YDEGEE. V gave up 10 bases and J gave up 14 bases, with 10 bases separating them. CDR3 region: CASQGSLHF. CDR3 coding DNA: TGTGCCTCTCAGGGATCCCTCCACTTT. Full variable domain (missing parts from reference TRBV5-8 and TRBJ1-6): EAGVTQSPTHLIKTRGQQATLRCSPISGHTSVYWYQQALGLGLQFLLWYDEGEERNRGNFPPRFSGRQFPNYSSELNVNALELEDSALYLCASQGSLHFGNGTRLTVT.

This clone was picked up one time. In DNA form, the CDR3 reads TGTGCCAGCAGCTTGGCTGGACAGGGGAGGAATGAGCAGTTCTTC. Its protein is CASSLAGQGRNEQFF. This chain connects TRBV5-4 to TRBJ2-1; TRBD1 agrees at 9 bases. CDR1 is SGHNT and CDR2 is YYREEE in the germline V gene (reference sequence). The CDR3 spans 15 residues. V lost 0 bases and J lost 7; bases outside the gene matches: 5. The full variable domain, with the rest looked up from reference TRBV5-4 and TRBJ2-1, is ETGVTQSPTHLIKTRGQQVTLRCSSQSGHNTVSWYQQALGQGPQFIFQYYREEENGRGNFPPRFSGLQFPNYSSELNVNALELDDSALYLCASSLAGQGRNEQFFGPGTRLTVL.